This entry concerns a single T cell receptor beta chain. The target antigen is unknown. Patients had either synchronous oligometastatic disease or delayed solitary brain metastasis recurrence. Roughly 5 deparaffinized, unstained roughly 10 um sections supplied tumor areas macrodissected using marked H&E slides as a guide. This record comes from a study of T cells in lung cancer brain metastases. Study-level results: Unique productive clones were significantly fewer in brain metastases: median about 1,500 versus 4,200.

Germline CDR1 and CDR2: MNHNS and SASEGT. V lost 4 bases and J lost 9; bases outside the gene matches: 12. The CDR3 is 17 amino acids. Profiled with immunoSEQ multiplex PCR; TCRdb holds only in-frame clones, not every one. The profile covers some 1,200 clones, with 86% appearing a single time and approximately 19% taken by the ten largest. The rearrangement uses TRBV6-1 and TRBJ2-3; 14 bases agree with TRBD2. The clonotype comes from a woman in her forties or fifties with non-small cell lung cancer that had spread to the brain. The sample was tumor tissue from a brain metastasis. This CDR3 is CASSAAPGLAGVGTQYF. In DNA form, the CDR3 reads TGTGCCAGCAGTGCCGCCCCGGGACTAGCGGGAGTGGGCACGCAGTATTTT.